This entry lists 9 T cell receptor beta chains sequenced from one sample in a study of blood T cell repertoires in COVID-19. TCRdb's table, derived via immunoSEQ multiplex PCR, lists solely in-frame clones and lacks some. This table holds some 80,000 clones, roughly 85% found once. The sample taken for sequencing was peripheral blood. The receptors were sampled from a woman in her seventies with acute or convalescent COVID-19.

In DNA form, the CDR3 reads TGTGCCAGCAGTGATACTAGCGGGAGCCTATTCGATGAGCAGTTCTTC. Protein product: CASSDTSGSLFDEQFF. V is TRBV6-1 and J is TRBJ2-1; 11 bases line up with TRBD2. Per the germline V gene, CDR1 is MNHNS and CDR2 is SASEGT. This CDR3 region has 16 residues. J was trimmed by 8 bases and V by 3 bases; bases with no gene match: 9.

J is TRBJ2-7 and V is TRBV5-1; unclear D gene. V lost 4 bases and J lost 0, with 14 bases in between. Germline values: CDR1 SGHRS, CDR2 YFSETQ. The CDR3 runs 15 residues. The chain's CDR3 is CASSQGGQLSYEQYF. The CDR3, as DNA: TGCGCCAGCAGCCAAGGCGGCCAGCTCTCCTACGAGCAGTACTTC.

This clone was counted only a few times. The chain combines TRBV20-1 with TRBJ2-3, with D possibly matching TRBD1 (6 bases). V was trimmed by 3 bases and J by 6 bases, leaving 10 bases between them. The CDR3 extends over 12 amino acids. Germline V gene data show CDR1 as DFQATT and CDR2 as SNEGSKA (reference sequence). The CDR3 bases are TGCAGTGCTAGTACAGGGTTTGATACGCAGTATTTT. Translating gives CSASTGFDTQYF.

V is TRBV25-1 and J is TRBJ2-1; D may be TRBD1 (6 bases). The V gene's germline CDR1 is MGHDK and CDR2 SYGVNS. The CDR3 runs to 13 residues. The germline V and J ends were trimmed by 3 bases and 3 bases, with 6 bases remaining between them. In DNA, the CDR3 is TGTGCCAGCAGTGAGACAGGCTACAATGAGCAGTTCTTC. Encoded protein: CASSETGYNEQFF. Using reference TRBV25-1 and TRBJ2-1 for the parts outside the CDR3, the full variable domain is EADIYQTPRYLVIGTGKKITLECSQTMGHDKMYWYQQDPGMELHLIHYSYGVNSTEKGDLSSESTVSRIRTEHFPLTLESARPSHTSQYLCASSETGYNEQFFGPGTRLTVL.

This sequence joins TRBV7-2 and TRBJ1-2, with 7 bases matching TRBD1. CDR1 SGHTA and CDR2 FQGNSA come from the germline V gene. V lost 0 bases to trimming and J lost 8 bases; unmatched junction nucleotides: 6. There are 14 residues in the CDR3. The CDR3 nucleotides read TGTGCCAGCAGCTTAGCAAACAGGGGTGGCGGCTACACCTTC. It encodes CASSLANRGGGYTF.

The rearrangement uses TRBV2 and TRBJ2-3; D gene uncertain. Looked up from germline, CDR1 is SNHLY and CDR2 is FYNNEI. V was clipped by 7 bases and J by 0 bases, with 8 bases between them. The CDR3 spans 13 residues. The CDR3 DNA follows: TGTGCCAGCATCCTCCGGAGCACAGATACGCAGTATTTT. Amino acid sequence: CASILRSTDTQYF.

The CDR3 coding sequence is TGTGCCAGCAGCCTTGAGCTAGCGGGAATCGGCGGGGAGCTGTTTTTT. Translating gives CASSLELAGIGGELFF. The gene calls are TRBV7-2 and TRBJ2-2; TRBD2 matches at 9 bases. Germline V gives CDR1 SGHTA, CDR2 FQGNSA. The CDR3 totals 16 residues. Germline trimming cut 5 bases from V and 7 bases from J; bases unmatched to any gene: 11.

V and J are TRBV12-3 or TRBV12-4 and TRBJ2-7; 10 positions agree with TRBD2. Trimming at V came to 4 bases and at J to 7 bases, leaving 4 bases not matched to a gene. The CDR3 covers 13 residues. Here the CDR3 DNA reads TGTGCCAGCAGTTGGACTAGCGGTGCTGAGCAGTACTTC. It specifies CASSWTSGAEQYF.

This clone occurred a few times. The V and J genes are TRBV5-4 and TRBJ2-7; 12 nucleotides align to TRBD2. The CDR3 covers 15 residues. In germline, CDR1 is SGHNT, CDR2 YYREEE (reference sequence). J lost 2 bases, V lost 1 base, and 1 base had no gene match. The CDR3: CASSLLAGGPYEQYF. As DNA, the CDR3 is TGTGCCAGCAGCTTGCTAGCGGGAGGGCCCTACGAGCAGTACTTC.